The clone carrying this TCR beta chain was seen repeatedly, ten times or more. Its matching antigen is unknown. This record comes from a study of early T cells in non-severe SARS-CoV-2 infection. Study conclusions and caveats: Anti-spike CD8 responses were favored by VDJdb matching, which missed private and CD4 specificities.

Trimming stripped 2 bases from V and 0 bases from J, with 11 bases between. CDR3 length: 15 amino acids. Germline assignment: CDR1 SGHNT and CDR2 YYREEE (reference sequence). Attachment of unique molecular identifiers to individual cDNA molecules was performed. A single record per CDR3 protein comes from TCRdb applying MiXCR to the 5' RACE reads. This table has 55,000 to 75,000 distinct CDR3 sequences, roughly an eighth appearing once. What was sequenced was whole blood. The chain links TRBV5-4 to TRBJ2-5; D tentatively fits TRBD1 or TRBD2 (5 bases each). The sequence derives from an adult who was a healthcare worker with PCR-confirmed SARS-CoV-2 infection or an uninfected control (not recorded which). The CDR3 nucleotides read TGTGCCAGCAGCTTTCCAGGGACGAACCAAGAGACCCAGTACTTC. Translation: CASSFPGTNQETQYF.